These 3 T cell receptor beta chains were all obtained from the same sample, sequenced in a study of T cell responses to AZD1222 COVID-19 vaccine. Sequencing used immunoSEQ multiplex PCR; TCRdb keeps in-frame clones, though not all of them. The profile shows 100,000 to 120,000 clones, around 90% of them singletons. Source: peripheral blood, taken 28 days after the second AZD1222 dose. These receptors were obtained from an adult who received the AZD1222 COVID-19 vaccine.

This clone came up once. The chain has TRBV19 and TRBJ1-6; D possibly corresponds to TRBD1 (6 bases). Trimming took 3 bases from V and 10 from J, leaving 16 bases between them. The CDR3 has 15 amino acids. Germline V gives CDR1 LNHDA, CDR2 SQIVND (reference sequence). The DNA of the CDR3 is TGTGCCAGTAGTATCGGGGTCAGGGGTGGCTCACCCCTCCACTTT. Protein sequence: CASSIGVRGGSPLHF.

The chain is built from TRBV19 and TRBJ1-5; a weak D match, TRBD1 (5 bases). This CDR3 spans 16 amino acids. The V gene's germline CDR1 is LNHDA and CDR2 SQIVND (reference sequence). Trimming removed 6 bases from V and 0 bases from J, with 15 bases in between. The CDR3, as DNA: TGTGCCAGTAGGACCCGACAGACAACTAGCAATCAGCCCCAGCATTTT. Translation gives CASRTRQTTSNQPQHF.

This rearrangement joins TRBV6-5 to TRBJ1-4, with TRBD1 matching 7 bases. The germline V gene encodes CDR1 MNHEY and CDR2 SVGAGI. The junction had 9 bases not matched to a gene; V was cut back by 7 bases and J by 7 bases. This CDR3 is 14 amino acids long. The CDR3 is CASTRDRAGEKLFF. In nucleotides, the CDR3 is TGTGCCAGCACTAGAGACAGGGCAGGTGAAAAACTGTTTTTT.